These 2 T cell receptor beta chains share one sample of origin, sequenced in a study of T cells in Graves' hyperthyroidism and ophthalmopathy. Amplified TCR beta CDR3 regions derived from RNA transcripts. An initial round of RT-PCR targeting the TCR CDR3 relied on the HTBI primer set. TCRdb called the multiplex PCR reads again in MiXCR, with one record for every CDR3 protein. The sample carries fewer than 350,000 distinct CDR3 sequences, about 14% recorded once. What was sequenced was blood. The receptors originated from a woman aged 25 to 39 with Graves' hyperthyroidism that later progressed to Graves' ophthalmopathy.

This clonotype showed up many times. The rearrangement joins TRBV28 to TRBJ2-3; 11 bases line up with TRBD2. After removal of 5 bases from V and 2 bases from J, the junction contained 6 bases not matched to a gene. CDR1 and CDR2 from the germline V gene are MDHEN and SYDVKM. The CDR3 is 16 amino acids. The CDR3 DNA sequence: TGTGCCAGCAGTAACCGACTAGCGGGATCCACAGATACGCAGTATTTT. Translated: CASSNRLAGSTDTQYF.

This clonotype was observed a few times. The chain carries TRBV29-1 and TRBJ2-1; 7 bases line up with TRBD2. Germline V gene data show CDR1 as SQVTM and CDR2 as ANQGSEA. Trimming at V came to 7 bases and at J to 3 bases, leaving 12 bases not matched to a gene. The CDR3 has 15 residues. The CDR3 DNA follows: TGCAGCGGCCTCGGGGAGGGCCCACACTACAATGAGCAGTTCTTC. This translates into CSGLGEGPHYNEQFF.